One and the same sample provided the 32 T cell receptor beta chains below, sequenced in a study of molecular identifiers for immune sequencing clone quantification. TCRdb re-derived calls from the PCR reads in MiXCR, one entry per CDR3 protein. The sample contains a few hundred thousand distinct CDR3 sequences, roughly 26% of which appear only once. The sequenced sample was naive CD8+ T cells from blood, with Jurkat cell RNA spiked in. Noted subset: FACS-sorted CD8+CD4-CCR7+CD45RA+ naive T cells. Every receptor here comes from a human donor in good health. Some libraries in this study had Jurkat cell RNA spiked in.

This clonotype showed up just a few times. The chain carries TRBV7-9 and TRBJ1-4, with 9 bases matching TRBD1. The CDR3 is 15 amino acids. J was trimmed by 8 bases and V by 5 bases; bases with no gene match: 9. Germline V lookup: CDR1 SEHNR, CDR2 FQNEAQ (reference sequence). The CDR3 is CASSLRDRVGEKLFF. Written as DNA, the CDR3 is TGTGCCAGCAGCCTGAGGGACAGGGTAGGAGAAAAACTGTTTTTT.

J is TRBJ2-7 and V is TRBV6-2 or TRBV6-3; D not certain. Trimming left V 3 bases short and J 2 bases short, with 17 bases between. The CDR3 has 16 residues. CDR1 MNHEY and CDR2 SVGEGT come from the germline V gene. CDR3 nucleotides: TGTGCCAGCAGTTATTCGGCGGTCTCCCCCCCCTACGAGCAGTACTTC. It is translated as CASSYSAVSPPYEQYF.

The sample holds many counts of this clonotype. The V gene is TRBV4-1, the J gene TRBJ2-7; 8 bases line up with TRBD1. The CDR3 consists of 15 residues. CDR1 is MGHRA and CDR2 is YSYEKL in the germline V gene. V lost 4 bases, J lost 7 bases, and 12 bases stayed unmatched. The CDR3 bases are TGCGCCAGCAGCCGGTCCGGGACAGGCCTTTTTGAGCAGTACTTC. It codes for CASSRSGTGLFEQYF.

Of note for this clonotype: The germline gene is not matched at one end of the junction; a read error may be the cause. This chain links TRBV19 with TRBJ2-2; D might be TRBD2 (6 bases). Germline CDR1 is LNHDA and CDR2 is SQIVND (reference sequence). The CDR3 is made up of 15 amino acids. The CDR3 bases are TGTGCCAGTAACTGGGGACGGGAGAACACCGGGGAGCTGATTTTT. Its translation is CASNWGRENTGELIF.

Details on this clonotype: This could be a read error, since a much larger clone is one nucleotide away. This likely comes from a read error, as the CDR3 has no conserved phenylalanine or tryptophan at its end. This chain uses TRBV9 with TRBJ2-6; D not resolved. This CDR3 contains 13 residues. CDR1 and CDR2 from the germline V gene are SGDLS and YYNGEE. The V and J ends lost 8 bases and 0 bases respectively, with 6 bases between them. In DNA, the CDR3 is TGTGCCAGTGAGGCCTCTGGGGCCAACGTCCTGACTTCC. Its protein is CASEASGANVLTS.

The sample holds a few counts of this clonotype. This sequence joins TRBV20-1 and TRBJ2-7; D is uncertain. Germline V gene data show CDR1 as DFQATT and CDR2 as SNEGSKA (reference sequence). V gave up 3 bases and J gave up 4 bases, with 13 bases separating them. This CDR3 contains 13 residues. In DNA, the CDR3 is TGCAGTGCTAGGCCTGAAAATCATTACGAGCAGTACTTC. The encoded protein is CSARPENHYEQYF.

Of note for this clonotype: A single base separates this from a much larger clone, so it may be a read error. V and J are TRBV4-3 and TRBJ1-1, with TRBD1 identical over 7 bases. Germline V gives CDR1 LGHNA, CDR2 YSLEER. CDR3 size: 18 residues. CDR3 coding DNA: TGCGCCAGCGGCCAAGAGATTCAAGGGACAGCCATGAACACTGAAGCTTTCTTT. This encodes CASGQEIQGTAMNTEAFF.

The rearrangement uses TRBV27 and TRBJ1-5, with D uncertain. CDR1 and CDR2 (germline): MNHEY, SMNVEV (reference sequence). The CDR3 has 17 residues. V gave up 8 bases and J gave up 0 bases, with 20 bases separating them. The CDR3 DNA follows: TGTGCCAGCGGTTCCCTACTCCCAGGTGGTAGCAATCAGCCCCAGCATTTT. Translated, it gives CASGSLLPGGSNQPQHF.

The J gene is TRBJ2-1, the V gene TRBV7-6, with D possibly matching TRBD2 (5 bases). The V end was cut by 5 bases, the J end by 7 bases, with 12 bases between. CDR1 and CDR2 (germline): SGHVS, FNYEAQ. This CDR3 spans 13 amino acids. The chain's CDR3 is CASSPWSGNEQFF. The CDR3 DNA reads TGTGCCAGCAGCCCCTGGAGCGGTAATGAGCAGTTCTTC.

Points on this clonotype: A junction end diverges from the germline sequence, so it may reflect a read error. The chain carries TRBV4-1 and TRBJ2-1; D is possibly TRBD1 or TRBD2 (5 bases each). The CDR3 has 13 residues. Germline CDR1 and CDR2: MGHRA and YSYEKL. The DNA of the CDR3 is TGCGCCAGCAGCCAAGGAGGGGCCCCCGATCTGGTCTTC. Translated: CASSQGGAPDLVF.

The chain uses TRBV7-9 and TRBJ1-2; D possibly corresponds to TRBD1 (6 bases). This CDR3 has 14 amino acids. The germline V gene encodes CDR1 SEHNR and CDR2 FQNEAQ (reference sequence). With 2 bases removed from V and 4 bases from J, the gap between germline ends came to 11 bases. For the CDR3, the DNA is TGTGCCAGCAGCTTACTGGGGGCCGGCTATGGCTACACCTTC. This encodes CASSLLGAGYGYTF. Full variable domain (remainder filled in from reference TRBV7-9 and TRBJ1-2): DTGVSQNPRHKITKRGQNVTFRCDPISEHNRLYWYRQTLGQGPEFLTYFQNEAQLEKSRLLSDRFSAERPKGSFSTLEIQRTEQGDSAMYLCASSLLGAGYGYTFGSGTRLTVV.

This sequence joins TRBV19 and TRBJ2-1; D is perhaps TRBD2 (6 bases). V dropped 1 base and J dropped 2 bases, with 15 bases sitting between them. The CDR3 has 17 residues. Germline lookup yields CDR1 LNHDA and CDR2 SQIVND (reference sequence). Written as DNA, the CDR3 is TGTGCCAGTAGTATAGGCCCCCTGGCGGGACCCTACAATGAGCAGTTCTTC. It encodes CASSIGPLAGPYNEQFF.

This clonotype was observed a few times. This chain links TRBV19 with TRBJ2-3; the D is unclear. Per the germline V gene, CDR1 is LNHDA and CDR2 is SQIVND (reference sequence). The CDR3 contains 13 residues. The V end was cut by 1 base, the J end by 6 bases, with 8 bases between. CDR3 DNA: TGTGCCAGTAGTATAGGCTCTGCGGATACGCAGTATTTT. This sequence encodes CASSIGSADTQYF.

In this sample, this clonotype turned up many times. The chain couples TRBV29-1 to TRBJ2-3; maybe TRBD2 (6 bases). The CDR3 is 16 residues long. Trimming pared 6 bases from V and 3 bases from J, leaving 22 bases between. The germline CDR1 and CDR2 sequences are SQVTM and ANQGSEA. The CDR3 is CSVTGVGGGGTDTQYF. The CDR3 DNA reads as TGCAGCGTAACGGGGGTGGGAGGCGGTGGAACAGATACGCAGTATTTT.

The chain has TRBV3-1 and TRBJ1-2; D not resolved. The CDR3 loop spans 16 amino acids. CDR1 and CDR2 (germline): LGHDT, YNNKEL (reference sequence). Trimming removed 4 bases from V and 1 base from J, with 16 bases in between. CDR3 sequence (DNA): TGTGCCAGCAGCCCGCGCCGGGCCAGCATTAACTATGGCTACACCTTC. Its protein product is CASSPRRASINYGYTF.

The table lists this clonotype with a few counts. The V gene is TRBV6-6, the J gene TRBJ2-3; 13 positions agree with TRBD2. This CDR3 has 15 residues. Trimming at V came to 6 bases and at J to 6 bases, leaving 6 bases not matched to a gene. Germline CDR1 and CDR2: MNHNY and SVGAGI (reference sequence). The CDR3 bases are TGTGCCAGCAGGGGGTGGACTAGCGGGAGTGATACGCAGTATTTT. Translating gives CASRGWTSGSDTQYF.

The chain employs TRBV30 and TRBJ2-7; D not certain. V lost 3 bases, J lost 0 bases, and 9 bases lay in between. In germline, CDR1 is GTSNPN, CDR2 SVGIG (reference sequence). This CDR3 has 13 amino acids. The CDR3 region is CAWSVGDSYEQYF. In DNA, the CDR3 is TGTGCCTGGAGCGTAGGAGACTCCTACGAGCAGTACTTC.

In this sample, this clonotype turned up once. The chain is built from TRBV29-1 and TRBJ2-7; the match to TRBD1 covers 7 bases. In germline, CDR1 is SQVTM, CDR2 ANQGSEA. This CDR3 is built from 13 residues. V dropped 6 bases and J dropped 2; count of bases not matched to a gene: 7. The CDR3 DNA is TGCAGCGTAGGGACAGCAACAACCTACGAGCAGTACTTC. It encodes CSVGTATTYEQYF.

The V and J genes are TRBV3-1 and TRBJ1-1; D is unresolved. CDR1 is LGHDT and CDR2 is YNNKEL in the germline V gene (reference sequence). V lost 3 bases and J 1 base, leaving 9 bases between the germline ends. CDR3 length: 14 amino acids. The CDR3 DNA reads TGTGCCAGCAGCCAGTTTGGACGGAACACTGAAGCTTTCTTT. Amino acids: CASSQFGRNTEAFF.

In this sample, this clonotype turned up a few times. The genes are TRBV18 and TRBJ2-2; D remains ambiguous. From germline, CDR1 is KGHSH and CDR2 LQKENI. The length of the CDR3 is 13 residues. V was trimmed by 2 bases and J by 6 bases, leaving 7 bases between them. DNA for the CDR3: TGTGCCAGCTCACCATCAAAGGCCGGGGAGCTGTTTTTT. Protein product: CASSPSKAGELFF.

The chain employs TRBV5-3 and TRBJ1-1; 8 bases map to TRBD1. TRBV5-3 is an ORF for which the function is uncertain. The V segment lost 8 bases and the J segment 10 bases; nucleotides outside the gene matches: 10. The CDR3 length is 12 residues. The CDR3 DNA sequence: TGTGCCAGCAGCCGCCCAGGGGGCCGAGCTTTCTTT. This encodes CASSRPGGRAFF.

This clonotype was detected only a few times. The chain is built from TRBV27 and TRBJ1-5, with 9 positions matching TRBD1. Germline trimming cut 2 bases from V and 6 bases from J; bases unmatched to any gene: 5. In germline, CDR1 is MNHEY, CDR2 SMNVEV (reference sequence). The length of the CDR3 is 15 residues. The CDR3 is CASSLGGQGGQPQHF. The CDR3 nucleotides are TGTGCCAGCAGTTTAGGGGGACAGGGAGGTCAGCCCCAGCATTTT.

This clonotype was counted many times. The gene calls are TRBV6-5 and TRBJ2-7; TRBD1 might be the D (6 bases). The CDR3 loop spans 13 amino acids. V gave up 7 bases and J gave up 6 bases, with 16 bases separating them. Germline CDR1 and CDR2: MNHEY and SVGAGI. Here the CDR3 reads CASKTPPGVEQYF. The CDR3 nucleotides read TGTGCCAGCAAAACACCCCCAGGGGTCGAGCAGTACTTC.

Worth noting for this clonotype: Its ends do not fully match the called genes, so a read error is possible. This chain links TRBV30 with TRBJ2-3, with 14 bases that match TRBD2. Germline V gene data show CDR1 as GTSNPN and CDR2 as SVGIG (reference sequence). CDR3 length: 16 amino acids. For the CDR3, the DNA is TGTGCCTGGAGGGCCGGACTAGCGGGGGGCGCAGATACGCGGTATTTT. Protein sequence: CAWRAGLAGGADTRYF.

This clonotype has a single count. Compared with germline, one end of the junction differs, possibly owing to a read error. This chain connects TRBV27 to TRBJ2-7; TRBD2 matches 14 bases. The CDR3 runs 15 residues. The germline V gene has CDR1 MNHEY and CDR2 SMNVEV (reference sequence). The CDR3 region is CVSRGLAGVFYEQYF. Here the CDR3 DNA reads TGTGTCAGCAGGGGACTAGCGGGAGTATTTTACGAGCAGTACTTC.

V gene TRBV7-9 combines with J gene TRBJ2-5; 9 nucleotides align to TRBD2. The ends lost 1 base at V and 1 base at J; junction bases unmatched: 7. Germline CDR1 reads SEHNR; CDR2 reads FQNEAQ (reference sequence). This CDR3 is built from 17 residues. For the CDR3, the DNA is TGTGCCAGCAGCTTAGAATTAGCGGGAGATTTCCAAGAGACCCAGTACTTC. Translated: CASSLELAGDFQETQYF. Filled out from reference TRBV7-9 and TRBJ2-5, the complete variable domain reads DTGVSQNPRHKITKRGQNVTFRCDPISEHNRLYWYRQTLGQGPEFLTYFQNEAQLEKSRLLSDRFSAERPKGSFSTLEIQRTEQGDSAMYLCASSLELAGDFQETQYFGPGTRLLVL.

Turning to this clonotype: An end of the junction does not agree with germline; a read error may underlie this. The CDR3 protein is CASSTTGQGINYEQNF. The CDR3 bases are TGTGCCAGTAGTACCACGGGACAGGGGATTAACTACGAGCAGAACTTC. The chain combines TRBV19 with TRBJ2-7, with 10 bases that match TRBD1. This CDR3 spans 16 amino acids. Germline lookup yields CDR1 LNHDA and CDR2 SQIVND (reference sequence).

This clonotype was recorded many times. The V and J genes are TRBV4-3 and TRBJ1-1; 8 bases line up with TRBD1. Germline V gene sequence: CDR1 LGHNA, CDR2 YSLEER. V gave up 2 bases and J gave up 6 bases; unmatched junction bases: 8. The CDR3 consists of 15 residues. The CDR3 coding sequence is TGCGCCAGCAGCCAATGGACAGGGTCATCATCTGAAGCTTTCTTT. Translated: CASSQWTGSSSEAFF.

V and J are TRBV6-5 and TRBJ2-1; D not certain. This CDR3 has 14 amino acids. The V end lost 6 bases, the J end lost 10 bases, and 19 bases lay between the germline ends. Germline-derived CDR1 and CDR2 are MNHEY and SVGAGI. CDR3 in DNA: TGTGCCAGCAGCACTATCCCCGAGGCCGCGGAGCAGTTCTTC. This translates into CASSTIPEAAEQFF.

Many counts were recorded for this clonotype. V is TRBV4-3 and J is TRBJ2-7, with D perhaps being TRBD1 or TRBD2 (5 bases each). Trimming shortened V by 3 bases and J by 7 bases, and 28 bases separated the two germline ends. In germline, CDR1 is LGHNA, CDR2 YSLEER. The CDR3 is made up of 18 amino acids. CDR3 region: CASSQSWGKGYQGWEQYF. In nucleotides, the CDR3 is TGCGCCAGCAGCCAGAGTTGGGGGAAGGGCTACCAGGGTTGGGAGCAGTACTTC.

A few counts support this clonotype. This chain joins TRBV4-3 and TRBJ2-1; 10 bases fit TRBD1. Germline V gene data show CDR1 as LGHNA and CDR2 as YSLEER. The CDR3 spans 16 residues. Losses at the gene ends were 0 bases for V and 6 bases for J; bases not matched to a gene: 5. CDR3 sequence reads: CASSQDAGTGVNEQFF. The CDR3 DNA follows: TGCGCCAGCAGCCAAGATGCCGGGACAGGGGTCAATGAGCAGTTCTTC.

This clonotype was found many times. This sequence joins TRBV7-6 and TRBJ1-4; 7 nucleotides line up with TRBD1. CDR3 length: 12 amino acids. J lost 7 bases, V lost 8 bases, and 4 bases had no gene match. Germline V CDR1 and CDR2: SGHVS, FNYEAQ. The CDR3 nucleotides are TGTGCCAGCTCTTGGACAGGTGAAAAACTGTTTTTT. Translation: CASSWTGEKLFF.